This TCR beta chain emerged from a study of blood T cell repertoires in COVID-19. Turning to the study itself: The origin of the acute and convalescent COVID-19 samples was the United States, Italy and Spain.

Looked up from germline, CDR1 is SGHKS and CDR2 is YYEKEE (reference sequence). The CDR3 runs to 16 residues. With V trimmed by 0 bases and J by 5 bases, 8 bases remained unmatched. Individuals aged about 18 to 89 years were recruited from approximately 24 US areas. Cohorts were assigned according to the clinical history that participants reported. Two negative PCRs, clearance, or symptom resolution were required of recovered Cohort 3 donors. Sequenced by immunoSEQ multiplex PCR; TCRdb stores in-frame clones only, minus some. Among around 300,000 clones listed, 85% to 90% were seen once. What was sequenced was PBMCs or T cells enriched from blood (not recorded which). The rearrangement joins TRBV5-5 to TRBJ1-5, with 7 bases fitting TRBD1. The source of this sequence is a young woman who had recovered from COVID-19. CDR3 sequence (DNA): TGTGCCAGCAGCTTGGCGCCGGCAGGGGGTCATCAGCCCCAGCATTTT. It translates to CASSLAPAGGHQPQHF.